These 20 T cell receptor beta chains were all obtained from the same sample, sequenced in a study of T cell responses to AZD1222 COVID-19 vaccine (TCRdb year 2021). The time point label for this specimen denotes: baseline before first vaccination. Library prep was done by the immunoSEQ multiplex PCR assay. Not all clones reach the TCRdb copy of this immuneACCESS table, which keeps in-frame sequences only. Checked studies attribute under half of the gap to unresolved V genes and leave the rest unexplained. Counted in this sample were roughly 100,000 clones; about 85% of them appeared once. Around 2.7% of the sample comes from the top ten. The material sequenced was peripheral blood, taken on day 0 of AZD1222 vaccination. The receptors originated from an adult in good health.

This sequence joins TRBV5-8 and TRBJ2-5; 7 bases are shared with TRBD1. The CDR3 extends over 15 amino acids. Trimming removed 0 bases from V and 2 bases from J; junction bases left unmatched: 4. The germline CDR1 and CDR2 sequences are SGHTS and YDEGEE. CDR3 in amino acids: CASSLEGTVQETQYF. DNA for the CDR3: TGTGCCAGCAGCTTGGAGGGGACAGTTCAAGAGACCCAGTACTTC. The full variable domain, rest sourced from reference TRBV5-8 and TRBJ2-5, is EAGVTQSPTHLIKTRGQQATLRCSPISGHTSVYWYQQALGLGLQFLLWYDEGEERNRGNFPPRFSGRQFPNYSSELNVNALELEDSALYLCASSLEGTVQETQYFGPGTRLLVL.

The rearrangement joins TRBV24-1 to TRBJ1-2, with D perhaps TRBD1 (5 bases). Per the germline V gene, CDR1 is KGHDR and CDR2 is SFDVKD. Trimming left V 3 bases short and J 4 bases short, with 5 bases between. The CDR3 contains 12 residues. The CDR3 loop reads CATSDGGYGYTF. Here the CDR3 DNA reads TGTGCCACCAGTGATGGGGGCTATGGCTACACCTTC.

The rearrangement uses TRBV18 and TRBJ1-2; maybe TRBD1 (6 bases). The V end was cut by 4 bases, the J end by 5 bases, with 14 bases between. The CDR3 sequence is 14 residues long. Germline values: CDR1 KGHSH, CDR2 LQKENI. Written as DNA, the CDR3 is TGTGCCAGCTCACGGGAAGGGGGATCTTATGGCTACACCTTC. This sequence encodes CASSREGGSYGYTF.

The gene calls are TRBV7-3 and TRBJ2-7; no clear D gene. From germline, CDR1 is SGHTA and CDR2 FQGTGA. V was shortened by 5 bases and J by 5 bases, with 19 bases between the two germline ends. This CDR3 comprises 15 residues. The CDR3: CASSLRIPGSHEQYV. CDR3 DNA sequence: TGTGCCAGCAGCCTCCGTATCCCGGGTAGCCACGAGCAGTACGTC.

The V call is TRBV10-3, the J call TRBJ1-4; no reliable D call. The germline gives CDR1 ENHRY, CDR2 SYGVKD. Trimming shortened V by 3 bases and J by 0 bases, and 5 bases separated the two germline ends. This CDR3 spans 14 amino acids. CDR3 loop: CAISEGATNEKLFF. As DNA, the CDR3 is TGTGCCATCAGTGAAGGCGCAACTAATGAAAAACTGTTTTTT.

The rearrangement uses TRBV27 and TRBJ1-2; possibly TRBD1 for D (6 bases). CDR1 and CDR2 from the germline V gene are MNHEY and SMNVEV (reference sequence). This CDR3 spans 14 amino acids. The V and J ends lost 8 bases and 4 bases respectively, with 17 bases between them. CDR3 sequence: CASSSRGLLYGYTF. The CDR3 nucleotides are TGTGCCAGCTCCTCCAGGGGTCTCCTCTATGGCTACACCTTC.

The chain combines TRBV7-2 with TRBJ1-1; D uncertain. Trimming removed 2 bases at V and 5 bases at J, with 15 bases between. This CDR3 has 15 residues. Germline CDR1 and CDR2: SGHTA and FQGNSA. CDR3 in amino acids: CASSLLSFSGTEAFF. The CDR3 region has the DNA TGTGCCAGCAGCTTATTGTCCTTCAGTGGTACTGAAGCTTTCTTT. The full variable domain, completed using reference TRBV7-2 and TRBJ1-1, is GAGVSQSPSNKVTEKGKDVELRCDPISGHTALYWYRQSLGQGLEFLIYFQGNSAPDKSGLPSDRFSAERTGGSVSTLTIQRTQQEDSAVYLCASSLLSFSGTEAFFGQGTRLTVV.

The genes are TRBV2 and TRBJ1-2; 9 bases agree with TRBD1. Losses at the gene ends were 5 bases for V and 8 bases for J; bases not matched to a gene: 6. The CDR3 covers 13 residues. Germline CDR1 SNHLY, CDR2 FYNNEI. The CDR3 bases are TGTGCCAGCAGTTGGGACAGGGTGAGCGGCTACACCTTC. It is translated as CASSWDRVSGYTF. Complete variable domain (other parts from reference TRBV2 and TRBJ1-2): EPEVTQTPSHQVTQMGQEVILRCVPISNHLYFYWYRQILGQKVEFLVSFYNNEISEKSEIFDDQFSVERPDGSNFTLKIRSTKLEDSAMYFCASSWDRVSGYTFGSGTRLTVV.

CDR3 nucleotide sequence: TGTGCCAGCAGCTCTAGCGGGAGTGGGACCGGGGAGCTGTTTTTT. It encodes CASSSSGSGTGELFF. J is TRBJ2-2 and V is TRBV11-2, with 10 nucleotides matching TRBD2. The V gene's germline CDR1 is SGHAT and CDR2 FQNNGV. J was trimmed by 5 bases and V by 4 bases; bases with no gene match: 4. This CDR3 contains 15 residues.

The chain carries TRBV7-2 and TRBJ2-3, with D perhaps TRBD2 (5 bases). Germline-derived CDR1 and CDR2 are SGHTA and FQGNSA. Trimming took 2 bases from V and 1 from J, leaving 7 bases between them. This CDR3 has 14 amino acids. Here the CDR3 DNA reads TGTGCCAGCAGCTTAACCGGGGGCACAGATACGCAGTATTTT. This gives the protein CASSLTGGTDTQYF.

The gene calls are TRBV12-5 and TRBJ1-5; no definite D call. The CDR3 covers 14 residues. From germline, CDR1 is LGHNT and CDR2 FRNRAP. The ends were cut back, 3 bases at V and 4 bases at J, with 10 bases in the middle. CDR3 DNA: TGTGCTAGTGGTTTAGGACGTTCAAATCAGCCCCAGCATTTT. Its protein product is CASGLGRSNQPQHF.

CDR3 sequence (DNA): TGTGCCAGCAGCCGCGGCCTTCAAGAGACCCAGTACTTC. Protein product: CASSRGLQETQYF. The rearrangement joins TRBV27 to TRBJ2-5; D gene unclear. Germline values: CDR1 MNHEY, CDR2 SMNVEV (reference sequence). With 6 bases removed from V and 2 bases from J, the gap between germline ends came to 10 bases. The CDR3 length is 13 residues.

The rearrangement links TRBV6-5 to TRBJ2-1, with a tentative D call TRBD2 (5 bases). CDR1 MNHEY and CDR2 SVGAGI come from the germline V gene. The CDR3 extends over 15 amino acids. Trimming took off 7 bases at V and 10 bases at J, with 23 bases between the two ends. CDR3 DNA sequence: TGTGCCAGCACCCGGGCAGGACTGGGGATAAGCGAGCAGTTCTTC. It specifies CASTRAGLGISEQFF.

The chain couples TRBV11-3 to TRBJ1-5; TRBD1 matches at 8 bases. CDR1 SGHNT and CDR2 YENEEA come from the germline V gene. V trimming: 1 base; J trimming: 6 bases; junction bases outside the gene matches: 8. This CDR3 contains 16 residues. In DNA, the CDR3 is TGTGCCAGCAGCTTAGGCCAGGACAGGGCCCGTCAGCCCCAGCATTTT. It is translated as CASSLGQDRARQPQHF.

This chain connects TRBV30 to TRBJ2-6; D ambiguous. The V and J ends lost 3 bases and 0 bases respectively, with 0 bases between them. Germline lookup yields CDR1 GTSNPN and CDR2 SVGIG (reference sequence). The CDR3 loop spans 12 amino acids. CDR3 DNA sequence: TGTGCCTGGAGCTCTGGGGCCAACGTCCTGACTTTC. Amino acid sequence: CAWSSGANVLTF. The full variable domain, in which reference TRBV30 and TRBJ2-6 provide the parts outside the CDR3, is SQTIHQWPATLVQPVGSPLSLECTVEGTSNPNLYWYRQAAGRGLQLLFYSVGIGQISSEVPQNLSASRPQDRQFILSSKKLLLSDSGFYLCAWSSGANVLTFGAGSRLTVL.

The genes are TRBV7-6 and TRBJ1-1, with D perhaps TRBD1 (5 bases). The CDR3 is made up of 14 amino acids. V lost 1 base to trimming and J lost 5 bases, with 11 bases between them. Germline lookup yields CDR1 SGHVS and CDR2 FNYEAQ. For the CDR3, the DNA is TGTGCCAGCAGCTTAGGAGGTTGGGGGACTGAAGCTTTCTTT. It encodes CASSLGGWGTEAFF.

The sample holds one count of this clone. The CDR3 spells CASSPIIGQTTYNEQFF. CDR3 coding DNA: TGTGCCAGCAGCCCTATTATCGGACAGACCACTTACAATGAGCAGTTCTTC. This chain uses TRBV6-2 or TRBV6-3 with TRBJ2-1, with D possibly TRBD1 on 6 matching bases. CDR3 length: 17 amino acids. Germline assignment: CDR1 MNHEY and CDR2 SVGEGT. V lost 6 bases, J lost 4 bases, and 22 bases lay in between.

V is TRBV9 and J is TRBJ2-6; 7 positions match TRBD1. With V trimmed by 0 bases and J by 0 bases, 6 bases remained unmatched. CDR1 and CDR2 from the germline V gene are SGDLS and YYNGEE. CDR3 length equals 18 residues. CDR3 DNA sequence: TGTGCCAGCAGCGTAGTCCCAGGGGGTAGCTCTGGGGCCAACGTCCTGACTTTC. Amino acid sequence: CASSVVPGGSSGANVLTF. Variable domain in full (rest from reference TRBV9 and TRBJ2-6): DSGVTQTPKHLITATGQRVTLRCSPRSGDLSVYWYQQSLDQGLQFLIQYYNGEERAKGNILERFSAQQFPDLHSELNLSSLELGDSALYFCASSVVPGGSSGANVLTFGAGSRLTVL.

V usage is TRBV7-2 and J usage is TRBJ2-1; possible D gene TRBD1, 6 bases. CDR1 is SGHTA and CDR2 is FQGNSA in the germline V gene. This CDR3 comprises 15 residues. Trimming took 3 bases from V and 6 from J, leaving 15 bases between them. The DNA of the CDR3 is TGTGCCAGCAGCTTTCAGGGGCCCAAAGGCAATGAGCAGTTCTTC. It yields the protein CASSFQGPKGNEQFF.

The genes are TRBV18 and TRBJ2-5; weak D call: TRBD1 (6 bases). The CDR3 is 17 residues long. From germline, CDR1 is KGHSH and CDR2 LQKENI. Deletions cut 3 bases from V and 1 base from J, with 18 bases between. The DNA of the CDR3 is TGTGCCAGCTCACCGCGACAGGAATGGGACCTCCAAGAGACCCAGTACTTC. It translates to CASSPRQEWDLQETQYF.